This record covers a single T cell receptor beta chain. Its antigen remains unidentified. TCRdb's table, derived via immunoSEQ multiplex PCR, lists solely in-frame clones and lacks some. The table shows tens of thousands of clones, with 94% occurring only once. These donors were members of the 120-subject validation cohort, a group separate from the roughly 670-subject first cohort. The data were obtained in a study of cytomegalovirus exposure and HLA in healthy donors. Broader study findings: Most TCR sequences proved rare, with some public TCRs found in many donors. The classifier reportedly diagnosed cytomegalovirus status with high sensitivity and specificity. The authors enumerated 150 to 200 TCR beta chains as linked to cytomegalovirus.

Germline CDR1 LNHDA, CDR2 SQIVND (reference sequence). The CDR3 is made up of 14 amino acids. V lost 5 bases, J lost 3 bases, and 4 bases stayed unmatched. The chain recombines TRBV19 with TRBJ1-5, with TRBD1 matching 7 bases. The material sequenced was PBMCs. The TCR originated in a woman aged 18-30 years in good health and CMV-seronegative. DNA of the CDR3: TGTGCCAGTAGTGAGGACAGGCCCAATCAGCCCCAGCATTTT. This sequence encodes CASSEDRPNQPQHF.